A single sample is the source of the 20 T cell receptor beta chains below, sequenced in a study of cytomegalovirus exposure and HLA in healthy donors. PCR employed 60 Vbeta and 13 Jbeta primers. Some clones are missing from TCRdb's copy, which holds only in-frame ones; the method was immunoSEQ multiplex PCR. The sample has 110,000 to 150,000 clones; roughly 80% are singletons. The sample taken for sequencing was PBMCs. Receptors were obtained from a female donor in good health and CMV-seronegative.

The rearrangement uses TRBV5-4 and TRBJ1-1; TRBD1 agrees at 8 bases. V shed 0 bases, J shed 4 bases, and the junction held 5 bases outside the gene matches. Germline-derived CDR1 and CDR2 are SGHNT and YYREEE (reference sequence). The CDR3 has 15 amino acids. CDR3 residues: CASSLGRTGSTEAFF. As DNA, the CDR3 is TGTGCCAGCAGCTTGGGACGGACAGGGAGCACTGAAGCTTTCTTT. Drawing the rest from reference TRBV5-4 and TRBJ1-1, the complete variable domain is ETGVTQSPTHLIKTRGQQVTLRCSSQSGHNTVSWYQQALGQGPQFIFQYYREEENGRGNFPPRFSGLQFPNYSSELNVNALELDDSALYLCASSLGRTGSTEAFFGQGTRLTVV.

The chain employs TRBV29-1 and TRBJ2-5; perhaps TRBD1 as D (5 bases). The V end was cut by 5 bases, the J end by 1 base, with 14 bases between. The CDR3 sequence is 14 residues long. Germline lookup yields CDR1 SQVTM and CDR2 ANQGSEA. This CDR3 is CSVRERGSQETQYF. In DNA form, the CDR3 reads TGCAGCGTTCGTGAAAGGGGCAGCCAAGAGACCCAGTACTTC. The full variable domain, in which reference TRBV29-1 and TRBJ2-5 provide the parts outside the CDR3, is SAVISQKPSRDICQRGTSLTIQCQVDSQVTMMFWYRQQPGQSLTLIATANQGSEATYESGFVIDKFPISRPNLTFSTLTVSNMSPEDSSIYLCSVRERGSQETQYFGPGTRLLVL.

The chain has TRBV28 and TRBJ2-3, with 14 bases matching TRBD2. There are 18 residues in the CDR3. Losses at the gene ends were 5 bases for V and 6 bases for J; bases not matched to a gene: 13. Germline CDR1 and CDR2: MDHEN and SYDVKM. The DNA of the CDR3 is TGTGCCAGCAGTCAGAGAGGGACTAGCGGGAGCCCCTGGGATACGCAGTATTTT. The encoded protein is CASSQRGTSGSPWDTQYF.

The chain links TRBV5-4 to TRBJ2-2; 12 nucleotides match TRBD2. The CDR3 runs 16 residues. Germline trimming cut 4 bases from V and 6 bases from J; bases unmatched to any gene: 7. CDR1 SGHNT and CDR2 YYREEE come from the germline V gene (reference sequence). CDR3 residues: CASSPTSGSSSGELFF. In DNA form, the CDR3 reads TGTGCCAGCAGCCCGACTAGCGGGAGTTCCTCCGGGGAGCTGTTTTTT.

This chain uses TRBV5-4 with TRBJ2-7; 8 bases agree with TRBD2. The CDR3 runs 16 residues. Trimming cost V 0 bases and J 7 bases; bases outside gene matches: 12. Germline V gives CDR1 SGHNT, CDR2 YYREEE (reference sequence). The CDR3 DNA reads as TGTGCCAGCAGCTTGGGGTCTAGCGGGCCCTTAGGGGAGCAGTACTTC. Translating gives CASSLGSSGPLGEQYF.

This rearrangement joins TRBV27 to TRBJ1-2; D unclear. The V end was cut by 3 bases, the J end by 6 bases, with 14 bases between. CDR3 length: 14 amino acids. Germline V gives CDR1 MNHEY, CDR2 SMNVEV (reference sequence). CDR3 in DNA: TGTGCCAGCAGTTTTTGGAAGGGAGGTGATGGCTACACCTTC. Translation gives CASSFWKGGDGYTF.

V usage is TRBV23-1 and J usage is TRBJ2-5; the match to TRBD1 covers 9 bases. TRBV23-1 is an ORF, with its function uncertain. The CDR3 has 16 residues. The J segment lost 5 bases and the V segment lost 3 bases, leaving 10 bases of the junction unmatched. CDR3 bases: TGCGCCAGCAGTCAGCGTCCCGGGACAGGGATTGAGACCCAGTACTTC. Translation: CASSQRPGTGIETQYF.

The V call is TRBV7-9, the J call TRBJ1-2; perhaps TRBD1 as D (5 bases). This CDR3 region has 14 residues. CDR1 is SEHNR and CDR2 is FQNEAQ in the germline V gene (reference sequence). V was pared by 2 bases and J by 5 bases, with 12 bases between. The DNA of the CDR3 is TGTGCCAGCAGCTTATCGTCCGGGGGTTATGGCTACACCTTC. Residues: CASSLSSGGYGYTF.

The rearrangement links TRBV11-1 to TRBJ2-4; 7 bases match TRBD1. The CDR3 totals 13 residues. Germline CDR1 SGHAT, CDR2 FQDESV (reference sequence). V lost 9 bases to trimming and J lost 4 bases; unmatched junction nucleotides: 6. In DNA, the CDR3 is TGTGCCAGTTCCGGGACAGCTAAAAACATTCAGTACTTC. Translation gives CASSGTAKNIQYF.

The chain couples TRBV7-2 to TRBJ2-3; 9 bases map to TRBD1. Germline lookup yields CDR1 SGHTA and CDR2 FQGNSA. The V segment lost 5 bases and the J segment 6 bases; nucleotides outside the gene matches: 9. The CDR3 loop spans 15 amino acids. CDR3 in DNA: TGTGCCAGCAGCGAGAGGACAGGGGTCCGGGATACGCAGTATTTT. Translation gives CASSERTGVRDTQYF.

This chain's CDR3 is CASSGAGSGEKLFF. The CDR3 DNA is TGTGCCAGCAGTGGGGCAGGGTCGGGTGAAAAACTGTTTTTT. The chain links TRBV25-1 to TRBJ1-4; TRBD1 might be the D (5 bases). The germline gives CDR1 MGHDK, CDR2 SYGVNS. This CDR3 contains 14 residues. The germline V and J ends were trimmed by 4 bases and 7 bases, with 13 bases remaining between them.

V gene TRBV6-5 combines with J gene TRBJ2-7; possible D gene TRBD1, 5 bases. The CDR3 runs 13 residues. Germline values: CDR1 MNHEY, CDR2 SVGAGI. Trimming stripped 4 bases from V and 4 bases from J, with 11 bases between. CDR3 sequence (DNA): TGTGCCAGCAGTTCTAGGGGTCGGTACGAGCAGTACTTC. Translating gives CASSSRGRYEQYF.

The gene calls are TRBV9 and TRBJ2-1, with 8 bases lining up with TRBD2. J was trimmed by 0 bases and V by 4 bases; bases with no gene match: 9. The CDR3 totals 17 residues. The germline V gene has CDR1 SGDLS and CDR2 YYNGEE. For the CDR3, the DNA is TGTGCCAGCAGCCTCGTCGGGGCGGGAGGCTCCTACAATGAGCAGTTCTTC. Residues: CASSLVGAGGSYNEQFF.

The genes are TRBV6-5 and TRBJ1-1; 8 bases fit TRBD1. Germline assignment: CDR1 MNHEY and CDR2 SVGAGI. This CDR3 has 16 amino acids. V dropped 2 bases and J dropped 5; count of bases not matched to a gene: 10. The CDR3 DNA follows: TGTGCCAGCAGTTACACAGGACAGGGCGTGCAGACTGAAGCTTTCTTT. It translates to CASSYTGQGVQTEAFF.

The count of this clone is one. V gene TRBV18 combines with J gene TRBJ2-1; tentative D call: TRBD1 (6 bases). The CDR3 runs to 14 residues. Trimming took off 0 bases at V and 13 bases at J, with 16 bases between the two ends. CDR1 is KGHSH, CDR2 LQKENI, per germline. The CDR3 DNA reads as TGTGCCAGCTCACCACCCGACGGGCCCGGGACACAGTTCTTC. Protein sequence: CASSPPDGPGTQFF.

The V call is TRBV14, the J call TRBJ1-2; weak D call: TRBD1 (5 bases). V dropped 0 bases and J dropped 6 bases, with 8 bases sitting between them. Germline V gene sequence: CDR1 SGHDN, CDR2 FVKESK. The CDR3 consists of 13 residues. The CDR3 DNA reads TGTGCCAGCAGCCAAGAAGCAGGGAATGGCTACACCTTC. Translating gives CASSQEAGNGYTF.

V gene TRBV7-9 combines with J gene TRBJ2-5; a weak D match, TRBD1 (6 bases). V was clipped by 4 bases and J by 5 bases, with 17 bases between them. Germline CDR1 is SEHNR and CDR2 is FQNEAQ (reference sequence). The CDR3 consists of 15 residues. The CDR3 loop is CASSSQTGFGETQYF. The CDR3 DNA reads TGTGCCAGCAGCTCACAAACAGGGTTCGGGGAGACCCAGTACTTC.

The J gene is TRBJ2-1, the V gene TRBV7-3, with D tentatively TRBD1 (5 bases). Germline loops: CDR1 SGHTA, CDR2 FQGTGA. Trimming stripped 4 bases from V and 8 bases from J, with 12 bases between. The CDR3 has 13 amino acids. The chain's CDR3 is CASSSLGVDEQFF. The CDR3, as DNA: TGTGCCAGCAGCTCCTTAGGGGTCGATGAGCAGTTCTTC.

The chain couples TRBV30 to TRBJ1-2, with D unresolved. Germline lookup yields CDR1 GTSNPN and CDR2 SVGIG (reference sequence). Trimming took off 2 bases at V and 4 bases at J, with 8 bases between the two ends. The length of the CDR3 is 12 residues. DNA for the CDR3: TGTGCCTGGAGTCGCGGGTTCTATGGCTACACCTTC. Its translation is CAWSRGFYGYTF.

This clone came up a few times. V usage is TRBV28 and J usage is TRBJ2-1, with 10 bases identical to TRBD2. Germline CDR1 is MDHEN and CDR2 is SYDVKM. CDR3 length: 15 residues. The V segment lost 5 bases and the J segment 6 bases; nucleotides outside the gene matches: 7. The CDR3 DNA is TGTGCCAGCAGTGGTACTAGCGGGGTAGCCAATGAGCAGTTCTTC. Translated, it gives CASSGTSGVANEQFF.